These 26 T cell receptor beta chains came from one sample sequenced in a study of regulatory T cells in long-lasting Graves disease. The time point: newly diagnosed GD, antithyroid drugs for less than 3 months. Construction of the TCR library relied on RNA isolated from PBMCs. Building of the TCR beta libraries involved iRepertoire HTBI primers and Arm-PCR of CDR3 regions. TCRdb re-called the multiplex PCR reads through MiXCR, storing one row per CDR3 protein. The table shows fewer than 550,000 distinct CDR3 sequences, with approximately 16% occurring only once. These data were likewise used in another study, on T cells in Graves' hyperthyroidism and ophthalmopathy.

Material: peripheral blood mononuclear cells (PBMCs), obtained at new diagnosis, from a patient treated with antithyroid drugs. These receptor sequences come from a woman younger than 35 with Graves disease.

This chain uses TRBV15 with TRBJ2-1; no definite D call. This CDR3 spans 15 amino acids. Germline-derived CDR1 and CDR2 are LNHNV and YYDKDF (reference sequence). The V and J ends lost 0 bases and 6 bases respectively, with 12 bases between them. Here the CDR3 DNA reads TGTGCCACCAGCAGAGATACACAGAGAACCAATGAGCAGTTCTTC. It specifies CATSRDTQRTNEQFF.

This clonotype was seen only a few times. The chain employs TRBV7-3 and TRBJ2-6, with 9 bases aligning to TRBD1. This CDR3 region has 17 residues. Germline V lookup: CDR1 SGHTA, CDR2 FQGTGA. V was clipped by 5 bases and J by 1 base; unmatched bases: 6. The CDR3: CASSPPGTGSGANVLTF. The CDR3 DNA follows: TGTGCCAGCAGCCCTCCGGGGACAGGGTCTGGGGCCAACGTCCTGACTTTC. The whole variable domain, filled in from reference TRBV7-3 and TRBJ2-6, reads GAGVSQTPSNKVTEKGKYVELRCDPISGHTALYWYRQSLGQGPEFLIYFQGTGAADDSGLPNDRFFAVRPEGSVSTLKIQRTERGDSAVYLCASSPPGTGSGANVLTFGAGSRLTVL.

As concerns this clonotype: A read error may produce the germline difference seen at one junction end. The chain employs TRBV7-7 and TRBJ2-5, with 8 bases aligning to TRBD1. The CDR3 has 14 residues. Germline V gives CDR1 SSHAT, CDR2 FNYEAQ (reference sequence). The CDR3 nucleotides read TGTGCTAGCAGCTCGACAGGGGATGGGGAGACCCAGTACTTC. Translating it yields CASSSTGDGETQYF.

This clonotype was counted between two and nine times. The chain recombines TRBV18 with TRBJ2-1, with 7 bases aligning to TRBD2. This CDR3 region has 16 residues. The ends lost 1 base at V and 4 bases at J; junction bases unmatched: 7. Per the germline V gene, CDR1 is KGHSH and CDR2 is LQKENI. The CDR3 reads CASSPRSGDLYNEQFF. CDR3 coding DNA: TGTGCCAGCTCACCACGGAGCGGGGACCTTTACAATGAGCAGTTCTTC.

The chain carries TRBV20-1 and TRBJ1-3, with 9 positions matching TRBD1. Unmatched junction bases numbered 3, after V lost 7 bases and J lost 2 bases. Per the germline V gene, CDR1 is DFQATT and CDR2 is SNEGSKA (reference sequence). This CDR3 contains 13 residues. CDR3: CSGQGETGNTIYF. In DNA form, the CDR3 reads TGCAGTGGACAGGGGGAGACTGGAAACACCATATATTTT.

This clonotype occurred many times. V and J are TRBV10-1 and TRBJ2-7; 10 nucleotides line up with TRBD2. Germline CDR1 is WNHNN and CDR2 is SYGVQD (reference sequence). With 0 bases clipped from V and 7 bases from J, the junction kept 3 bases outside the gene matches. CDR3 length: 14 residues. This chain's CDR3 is CASSESAGGLEQYF. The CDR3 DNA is TGCGCCAGCAGTGAGTCAGCGGGAGGGCTTGAGCAGTACTTC.

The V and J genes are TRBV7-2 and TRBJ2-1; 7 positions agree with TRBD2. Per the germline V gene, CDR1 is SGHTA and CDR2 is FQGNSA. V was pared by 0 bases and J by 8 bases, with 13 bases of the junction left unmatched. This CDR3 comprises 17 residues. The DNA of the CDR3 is TGTGCCAGCAGCTTAGCGCTAGAACTAGCGCTAAGGTATGAGCAGTTCTTC. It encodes CASSLALELALRYEQFF.

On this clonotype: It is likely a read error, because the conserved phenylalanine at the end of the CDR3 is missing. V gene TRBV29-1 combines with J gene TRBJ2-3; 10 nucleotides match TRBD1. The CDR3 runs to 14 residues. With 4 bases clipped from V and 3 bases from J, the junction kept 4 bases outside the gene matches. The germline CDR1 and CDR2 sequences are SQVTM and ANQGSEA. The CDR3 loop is CSVAGTGVTDTQYS. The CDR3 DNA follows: TGCAGCGTTGCCGGGACAGGGGTTACAGATACGCAGTATTCT.

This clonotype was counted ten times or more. The CDR3 nucleotides read TGCAGTGCTAGTGGGACTAGCGGGAGTGTAATGAATTTGAATGAGCAGTTCTTC. Encoded protein: CSASGTSGSVMNLNEQFF. The rearrangement joins TRBV20-1 to TRBJ2-1, with 14 bases that match TRBD2. V lost 3 bases and J lost 7; bases outside the gene matches: 14. CDR3 size: 18 residues. CDR1 is DFQATT, CDR2 SNEGSKA, per germline (reference sequence).

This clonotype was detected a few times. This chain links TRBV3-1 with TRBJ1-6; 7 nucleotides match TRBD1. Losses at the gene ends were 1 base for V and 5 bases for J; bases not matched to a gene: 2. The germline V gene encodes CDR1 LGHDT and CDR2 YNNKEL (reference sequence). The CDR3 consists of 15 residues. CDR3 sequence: CASSQGTGHNSPLHF. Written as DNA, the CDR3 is TGTGCCAGCAGCCAAGGGACAGGCCATAATTCACCCCTCCACTTT.

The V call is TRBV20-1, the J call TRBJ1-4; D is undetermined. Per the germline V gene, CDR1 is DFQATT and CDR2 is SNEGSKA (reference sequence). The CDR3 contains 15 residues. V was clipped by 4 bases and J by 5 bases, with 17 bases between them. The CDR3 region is CSANSLNSLNEKLFF. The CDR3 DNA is TGCAGTGCTAATTCTTTGAACAGTTTAAATGAAAAACTGTTTTTT.

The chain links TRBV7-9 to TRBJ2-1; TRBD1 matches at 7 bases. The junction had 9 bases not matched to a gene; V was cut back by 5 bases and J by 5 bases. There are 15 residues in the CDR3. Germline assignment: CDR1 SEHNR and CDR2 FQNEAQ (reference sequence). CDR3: CASSIRQGRDNEQFF. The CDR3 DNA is TGTGCCAGCAGCATCAGACAGGGAAGGGACAATGAGCAGTTCTTC.

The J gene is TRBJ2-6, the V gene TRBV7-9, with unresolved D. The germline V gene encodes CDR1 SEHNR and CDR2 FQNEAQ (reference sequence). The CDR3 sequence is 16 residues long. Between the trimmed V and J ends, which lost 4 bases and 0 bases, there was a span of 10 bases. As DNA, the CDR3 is TGTGCCAGCAGCTCCCCCAGGACCTCTGGGGCCAACGTCCTGACTTTC. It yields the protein CASSSPRTSGANVLTF.

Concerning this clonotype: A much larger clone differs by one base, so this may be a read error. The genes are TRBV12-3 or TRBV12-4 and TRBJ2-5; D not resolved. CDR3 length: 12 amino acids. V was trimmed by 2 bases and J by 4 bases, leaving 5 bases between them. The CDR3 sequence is CASSLSLETQYF. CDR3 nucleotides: TGTGCCAGCAGTTTATCCCTAGAGACCCAGTACTTC.

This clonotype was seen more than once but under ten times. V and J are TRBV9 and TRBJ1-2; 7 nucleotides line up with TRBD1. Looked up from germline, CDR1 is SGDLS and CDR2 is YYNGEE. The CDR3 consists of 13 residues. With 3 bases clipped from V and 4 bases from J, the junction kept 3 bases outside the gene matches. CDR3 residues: CASSERQGYGYTF. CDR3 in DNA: TGTGCCAGCAGCGAACGACAGGGCTATGGCTACACCTTC.

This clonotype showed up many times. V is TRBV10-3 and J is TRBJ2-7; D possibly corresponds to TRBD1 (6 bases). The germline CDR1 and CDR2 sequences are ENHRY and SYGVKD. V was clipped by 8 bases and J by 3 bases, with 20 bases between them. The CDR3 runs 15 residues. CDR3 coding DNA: TGTGCCATCCGGGACAACCGAATGAACCACTACGAGCAGTACTTC. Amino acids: CAIRDNRMNHYEQYF.

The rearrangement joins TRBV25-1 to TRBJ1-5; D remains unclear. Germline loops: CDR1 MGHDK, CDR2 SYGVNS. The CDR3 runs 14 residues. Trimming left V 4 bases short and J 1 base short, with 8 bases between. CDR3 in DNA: TGTGCCAGCAGTGCGGCGGGCAGCAATCAGCCCCAGCATTTT. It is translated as CASSAAGSNQPQHF. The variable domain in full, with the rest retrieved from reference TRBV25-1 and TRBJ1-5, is EADIYQTPRYLVIGTGKKITLECSQTMGHDKMYWYQQDPGMELHLIHYSYGVNSTEKGDLSSESTVSRIRTEHFPLTLESARPSHTSQYLCASSAAGSNQPQHFGDGTRLSIL.

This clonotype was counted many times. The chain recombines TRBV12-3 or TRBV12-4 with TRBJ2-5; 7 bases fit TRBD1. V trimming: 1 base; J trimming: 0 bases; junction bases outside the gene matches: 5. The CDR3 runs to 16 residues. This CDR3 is CASSLGVDRDQETQYF. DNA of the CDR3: TGTGCCAGCAGTTTAGGGGTTGACAGGGACCAAGAGACCCAGTACTTC.

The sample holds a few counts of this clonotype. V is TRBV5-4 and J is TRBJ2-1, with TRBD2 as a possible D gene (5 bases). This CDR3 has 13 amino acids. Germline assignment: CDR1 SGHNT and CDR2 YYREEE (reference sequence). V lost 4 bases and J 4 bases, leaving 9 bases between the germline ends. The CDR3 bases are TGTGCCAGCAGCAACGGGGATTACAATGAGCAGTTCTTC. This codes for CASSNGDYNEQFF.

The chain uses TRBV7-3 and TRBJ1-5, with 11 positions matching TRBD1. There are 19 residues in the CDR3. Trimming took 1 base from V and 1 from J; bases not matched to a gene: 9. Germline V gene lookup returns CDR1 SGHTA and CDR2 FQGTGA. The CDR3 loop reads CASSLMGDRGTGSNQPQHF. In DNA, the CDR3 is TGTGCCAGCAGCTTAATGGGGGACAGGGGGACGGGGAGCAATCAGCCCCAGCATTTT.

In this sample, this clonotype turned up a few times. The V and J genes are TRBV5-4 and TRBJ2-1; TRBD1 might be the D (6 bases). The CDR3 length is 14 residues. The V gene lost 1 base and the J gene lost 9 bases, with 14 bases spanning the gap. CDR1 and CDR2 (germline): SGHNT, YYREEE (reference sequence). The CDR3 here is CASSLPDSRLEQFF. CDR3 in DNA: TGTGCCAGCAGCTTGCCGGACAGTAGGCTTGAGCAGTTCTTC.

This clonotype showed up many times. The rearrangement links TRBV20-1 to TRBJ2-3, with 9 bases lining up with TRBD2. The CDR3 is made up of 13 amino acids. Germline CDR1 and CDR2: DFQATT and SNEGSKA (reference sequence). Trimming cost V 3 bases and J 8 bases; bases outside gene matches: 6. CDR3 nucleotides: TGCAGTGCTAGTGTTGGCGGGAGGGGTACGCAGTATTTT. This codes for CSASVGGRGTQYF.

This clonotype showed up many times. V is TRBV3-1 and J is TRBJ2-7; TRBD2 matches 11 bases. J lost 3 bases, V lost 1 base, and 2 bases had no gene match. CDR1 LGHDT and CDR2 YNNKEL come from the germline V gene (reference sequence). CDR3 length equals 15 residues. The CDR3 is CASSQGLAGIYEQYF. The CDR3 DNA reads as TGTGCCAGCAGCCAAGGACTAGCGGGAATCTACGAGCAGTACTTC.

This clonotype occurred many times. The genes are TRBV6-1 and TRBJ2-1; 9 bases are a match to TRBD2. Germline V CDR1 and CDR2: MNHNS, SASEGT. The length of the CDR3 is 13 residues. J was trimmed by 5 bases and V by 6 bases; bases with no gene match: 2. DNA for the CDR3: TGTGCCAGCAGCCGACTAGCGGACAATGAGCAGTTCTTC. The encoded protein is CASSRLADNEQFF.

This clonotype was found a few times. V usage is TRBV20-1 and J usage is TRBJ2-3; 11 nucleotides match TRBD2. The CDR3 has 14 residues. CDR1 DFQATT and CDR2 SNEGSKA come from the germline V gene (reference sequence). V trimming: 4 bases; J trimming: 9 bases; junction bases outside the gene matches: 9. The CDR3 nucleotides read TGCAGTGCTACCCGACTAGCGGGAACAGTCACGCAGTATTTT. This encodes CSATRLAGTVTQYF.

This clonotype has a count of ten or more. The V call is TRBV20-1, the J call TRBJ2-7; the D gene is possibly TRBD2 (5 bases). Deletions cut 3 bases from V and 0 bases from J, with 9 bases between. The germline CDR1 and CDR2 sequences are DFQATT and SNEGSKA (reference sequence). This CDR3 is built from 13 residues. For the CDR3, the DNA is TGCAGTGCTAGCGTGGGGAGCTCCTACGAGCAGTACTTC. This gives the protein CSASVGSSYEQYF.